Each of the 2 T cell receptor beta chains below was sequenced from the same sample in a study of neurological immune-mediated disorders. Each CDR3 protein gets one entry after TCRdb re-called the 5' RACE reads with MiXCR. In the table there are approximately 50,000 distinct CDR3 sequences, over 9% of which are singletons. Sequenced material: PBMCs. Every receptor here comes from an older man with HTLV-1-associated myelopathy (HAM/TSP).

This clonotype was observed at least ten times. This chain joins TRBV29-1 and TRBJ1-5, with D possibly being TRBD1 (6 bases). V gave up 3 bases and J gave up 3 bases, with 9 bases separating them. Germline CDR1 SQVTM, CDR2 ANQGSEA. The CDR3 length is 13 residues. As DNA, the CDR3 is TGCAGCGTTGAGGACAGCTTCAATCAGCCCCAGCATTTT. This translates into CSVEDSFNQPQHF.

This clonotype appeared many times. The chain recombines TRBV28 with TRBJ1-2; possible D gene TRBD1, 5 bases. Germline CDR1 is MDHEN and CDR2 is SYDVKM. V was pared by 7 bases and J by 2 bases, with 20 bases between. The CDR3 runs 16 residues. The CDR3 reads CASIDGGRKLNYGYTF. Here the CDR3 DNA reads TGTGCCAGCATAGACGGGGGGAGGAAACTGAACTATGGCTACACCTTC.